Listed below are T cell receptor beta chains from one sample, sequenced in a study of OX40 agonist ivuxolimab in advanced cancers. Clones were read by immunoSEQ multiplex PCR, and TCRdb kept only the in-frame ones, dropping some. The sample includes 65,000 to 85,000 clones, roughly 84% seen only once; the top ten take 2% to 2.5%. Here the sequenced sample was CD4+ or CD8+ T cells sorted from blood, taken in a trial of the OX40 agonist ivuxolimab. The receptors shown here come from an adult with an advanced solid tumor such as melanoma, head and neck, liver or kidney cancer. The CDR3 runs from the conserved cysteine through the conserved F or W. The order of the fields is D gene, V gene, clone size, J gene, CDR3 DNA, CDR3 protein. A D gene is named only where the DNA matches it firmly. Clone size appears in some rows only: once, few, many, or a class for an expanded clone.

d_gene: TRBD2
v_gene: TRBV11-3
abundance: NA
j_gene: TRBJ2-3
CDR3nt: TGTGCCAGCAGTCGCGGACTAGCGGGAGATACGCAGTATTTT
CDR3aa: CASSRGLAGDTQYF

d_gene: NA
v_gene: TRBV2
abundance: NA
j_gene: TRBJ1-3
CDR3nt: TGTGCCAGCAGTGTTGGTATCTCTGGAAACACCATATATTTT
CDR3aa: CASSVGISGNTIYF

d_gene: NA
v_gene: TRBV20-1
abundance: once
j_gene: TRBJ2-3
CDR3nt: TGCAGTGCTCGGTGGGATACGCAGTATTTT
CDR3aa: CSARWDTQYF

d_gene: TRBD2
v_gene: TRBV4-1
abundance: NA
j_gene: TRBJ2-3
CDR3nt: TGCGCCAGCAGCCAGGATGTTTTAGCGGGGGGGCGTGGAGATACGCAGTATTTT
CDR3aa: CASSQDVLAGGRGDTQYF

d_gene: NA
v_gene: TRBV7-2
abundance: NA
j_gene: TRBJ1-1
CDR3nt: TGTGCCAGCACCTTCCGGGGTGGGGTCGACACTGAAGCTTTCTTT
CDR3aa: CASTFRGGVDTEAFF

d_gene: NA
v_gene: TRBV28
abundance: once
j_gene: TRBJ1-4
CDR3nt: TGTGCCAGCAGTTCCCTAACCGGGGGCGAAAAACTGTTTTTT
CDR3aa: CASSSLTGGEKLFF

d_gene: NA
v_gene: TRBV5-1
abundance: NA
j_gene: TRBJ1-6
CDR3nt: TGCGCCAGCAGCTTGCTCCCGCGGACAGAAAAAACTAATTCACCCCTCCACTTT
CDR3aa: CASSLLPRTEKTNSPLHF

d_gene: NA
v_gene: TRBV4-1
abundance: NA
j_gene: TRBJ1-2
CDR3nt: TGCGCCAGCAGCCCCCTAGACAGATATGGCTACACCTTC
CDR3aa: CASSPLDRYGYTF

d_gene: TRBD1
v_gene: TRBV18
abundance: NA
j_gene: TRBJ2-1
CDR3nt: TGTGCCAGCTCACAGCGGACAGGGGATTTTGAGCAGTTCTTC
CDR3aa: CASSQRTGDFEQFF

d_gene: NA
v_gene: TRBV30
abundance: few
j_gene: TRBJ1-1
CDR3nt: TGTGCCTGGAGTGGTTGGGTTGGGACTGAAGCTTTCTTT
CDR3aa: CAWSGWVGTEAFF